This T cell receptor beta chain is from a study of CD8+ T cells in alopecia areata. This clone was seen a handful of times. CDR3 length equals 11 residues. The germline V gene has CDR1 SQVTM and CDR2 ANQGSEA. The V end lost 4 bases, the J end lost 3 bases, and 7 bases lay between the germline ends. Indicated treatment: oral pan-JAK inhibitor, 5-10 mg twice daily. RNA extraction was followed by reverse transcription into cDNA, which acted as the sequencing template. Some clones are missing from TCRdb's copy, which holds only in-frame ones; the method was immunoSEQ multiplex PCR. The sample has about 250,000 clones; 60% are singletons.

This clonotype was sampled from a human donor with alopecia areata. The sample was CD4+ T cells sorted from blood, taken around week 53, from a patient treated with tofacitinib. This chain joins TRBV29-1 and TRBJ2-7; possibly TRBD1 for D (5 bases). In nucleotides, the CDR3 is TGCAGCGTTGGACAGATCTACGAGCAGTACTTC. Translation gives CSVGQIYEQYF.